Shown below are 15 T cell receptor beta chains from a single sample sequenced in a study of blood T cell repertoires in COVID-19. Data came from immunoSEQ multiplex PCR; TCRdb stores just in-frame clones and leaves some out. In the table there are 270,000 or so clones, less than 85% of which are singletons. The specimen was peripheral blood. The receptor source for this set is a woman younger than 35 with acute or convalescent COVID-19.

J is TRBJ2-2 and V is TRBV7-3; D is perhaps TRBD2 (5 bases). The CDR3 length is 15 residues. Between the trimmed V and J ends, which lost 5 bases and 0 bases, there was a span of 10 bases. Germline V gene lookup returns CDR1 SGHTA and CDR2 FQGTGA. In DNA, the CDR3 is TGTGCCAGCAGCCCGGACTGGGCGAACACCGGGGAGCTGTTTTTT. As protein: CASSPDWANTGELFF.

The rearrangement joins TRBV5-1 to TRBJ2-3; the D is unclear. CDR1 is SGHRS and CDR2 is YFSETQ in the germline V gene. This CDR3 is 15 amino acids long. V was clipped by 5 bases and J by 0 bases, with 13 bases between them. The CDR3 loop is CASRAGVTSTDTQYF. The CDR3 DNA sequence: TGCGCCAGCAGGGCCGGAGTTACTAGCACAGATACGCAGTATTTT.

Comment on this clone: This sample includes further DNA sequences coding for the same CDR3. The CDR3 loop is CASSTGLSNEKLFF. The DNA of the CDR3 is TGTGCCAGCAGTACAGGTCTGAGTAATGAAAAACTGTTTTTT. The chain links TRBV6-5 to TRBJ1-4, with D maybe TRBD1 (5 bases). Deletions cut 5 bases from V and 4 bases from J, with 11 bases between. CDR1 MNHEY and CDR2 SVGAGI come from the germline V gene. There are 14 residues in the CDR3.

This clone was detected once. This chain connects TRBV30 to TRBJ2-7, with D tentatively TRBD2 (6 bases). Germline assignment: CDR1 GTSNPN and CDR2 SVGIG (reference sequence). This CDR3 contains 15 residues. Trimming cost V 0 bases and J 5 bases, with 17 bases left between them. In nucleotides, the CDR3 is TGTGCCTGGAGTGTAGTTCCAGGAGGGAGCAACGAGCAGTACTTC. It codes for CAWSVVPGGSNEQYF.

The chain carries TRBV29-1 and TRBJ1-2, with D unresolved. This CDR3 has 11 residues. V was shortened by 1 base and J by 11 bases, with 11 bases between the two germline ends. From germline, CDR1 is SQVTM and CDR2 ANQGSEA. DNA for the CDR3: TGCAGCGTTGAAGGGGTGCGGGAGTACACCTTC. Translating it yields CSVEGVREYTF.

This chain connects TRBV28 to TRBJ1-4, with a weak D call TRBD1 (5 bases). V lost 2 bases, J lost 0 bases, and 16 bases lay in between. Germline V gene sequence: CDR1 MDHEN, CDR2 SYDVKM. This CDR3 contains 18 residues. CDR3 bases: TGTGCCAGCAGTTTAGGCAGGGTGTCGGGTGCAACTAATGAAAAACTGTTTTTT. It encodes CASSLGRVSGATNEKLFF.

This sequence joins TRBV4-3 and TRBJ2-7; D perhaps matches TRBD1 (5 bases). This CDR3 spans 15 amino acids. Germline loops: CDR1 LGHNA, CDR2 YSLEER. The V end was cut by 1 base, the J end by 5 bases, with 15 bases between. CDR3 DNA: TGCGCCAGCAGCCAAGGGGGCCTCCTCTTCGACGAGCAGTACTTC. Protein sequence: CASSQGGLLFDEQYF.

The V and J genes are TRBV30 and TRBJ2-3; 8 bases align to TRBD2. Per germline, CDR1 GTSNPN and CDR2 SVGIG (reference sequence). This CDR3 is 16 amino acids long. J lost 0 bases, V lost 4 bases, and 9 bases had no gene match. The CDR3 DNA sequence: TGTGCCTGGACCCGTCGACTAGCGATAAGCACAGATACGCAGTATTTT. Its translation is CAWTRRLAISTDTQYF. The full variable domain, completed using reference TRBV30 and TRBJ2-3, is SQTIHQWPATLVQPVGSPLSLECTVEGTSNPNLYWYRQAAGRGLQLLFYSVGIGQISSEVPQNLSASRPQDRQFILSSKKLLLSDSGFYLCAWTRRLAISTDTQYFGPGTRLTVL.

The rearrangement links TRBV10-2 to TRBJ1-5, with 8 bases that match TRBD1. V shed 6 bases, J shed 7 bases, and the junction held 11 bases outside the gene matches. CDR3 size: 15 residues. Germline loops: CDR1 WSHSY, CDR2 SAAADI. In DNA, the CDR3 is TGCGCCAGCAGAAAGGACAGGGCAGGAGGACAGCCCCAGCATTTT. Amino acid sequence: CASRKDRAGGQPQHF.

The J gene is TRBJ2-7, the V gene TRBV3-1 (or the pseudogene TRBV3-2); 7 bases match TRBD1. V shed 1 base, J shed 8 bases, and the junction held 8 bases outside the gene matches. The CDR3 length is 14 residues. CDR1 and CDR2 (germline): LGHDT, YNNKEL (reference sequence). In DNA, the CDR3 is TGTGCCAGCAGCCAAGCAGGGACAGCGCGACAGCAGTACTTC. Translated: CASSQAGTARQQYF.

The J gene is TRBJ1-2, the V gene TRBV7-9, with D perhaps TRBD1 (6 bases). The V end lost 8 bases, the J end lost 1 base, and 17 bases lay between the germline ends. Germline V gene data show CDR1 as SEHNR and CDR2 as FQNEAQ (reference sequence). CDR3 length: 15 residues. The CDR3 spells CASRGGALINYGYTF. The CDR3, as DNA: TGTGCCAGCCGCGGGGGCGCCTTGATTAACTATGGCTACACCTTC.

The chain employs TRBV28 and TRBJ1-2; D is undetermined. CDR3 length equals 14 residues. Trimming shortened V by 5 bases and J by 4 bases, and 14 bases separated the two germline ends. CDR1 MDHEN and CDR2 SYDVKM come from the germline V gene. CDR3 sequence: CASSPVGEIYGYTF. The CDR3 bases are TGTGCCAGCAGTCCCGTCGGGGAAATCTATGGCTACACCTTC.

The rearrangement links TRBV14 to TRBJ1-2; D ambiguous. The V and J ends lost 0 bases and 0 bases respectively, with 5 bases between them. CDR3 size: 14 residues. Per the germline V gene, CDR1 is SGHDN and CDR2 is FVKESK. CDR3 sequence (DNA): TGTGCCAGCAGCCAAGATGTAGCTAACTATGGCTACACCTTC. Its protein product is CASSQDVANYGYTF. The variable domain in full, completed from reference TRBV14 and TRBJ1-2, reads EAGVTQFPSHSVIEKGQTVTLRCDPISGHDNLYWYRRVMGKEIKFLLHFVKESKQDESGMPNNRFLAERTGGTYSTLKVQPAELEDSGVYFCASSQDVANYGYTFGSGTRLTVV.

In DNA, the CDR3 is TGTGCCAGCAGTTACTCAGGGAGCTCTGGAAACACCATATATTTT. Translating gives CASSYSGSSGNTIYF. V and J are TRBV6-2 or TRBV6-3 and TRBJ1-3, with D hard to call. V shed 0 bases and J shed 0 bases, with 6 bases lying between them. The CDR3 is 15 amino acids. Looked up from germline, CDR1 is MNHEY and CDR2 is SVGEGT.

The CDR3 region has the DNA TGCGCCAGCAGCACCTCCTCGACAGACACAGATACGCAGTATTTT. The encoded protein is CASSTSSTDTDTQYF. J is TRBJ2-3 and V is TRBV5-1, with a tentative D call TRBD1 (5 bases). There are 15 residues in the CDR3. Germline CDR1 reads SGHRS; CDR2 reads YFSETQ. With 4 bases removed from V and 2 bases from J, the gap between germline ends came to 14 bases.